These 32 T cell receptor beta chains were all obtained from the same sample, sequenced in a study of graft-versus-host responses after intestinal transplantation. Their specific antigens are unknown. Generated by immunoSEQ multiplex PCR, the TCRdb table keeps only in-frame clones and is missing some. This table holds about 110,000 clones, just under 95% found once. The sample in question was unstimulated CD8+ T cells sorted from spleen or lymph node cells, obtained before intestinal transplant. These TCRs come from a human donor who received an intestinal transplant.

This clone was detected only a few times. The V gene is TRBV4-1, the J gene TRBJ2-7, with D perhaps matching TRBD2 (6 bases). This CDR3 region has 16 residues. The germline V gene encodes CDR1 MGHRA and CDR2 YSYEKL. Trimming cost V 0 bases and J 2 bases, with 14 bases left between them. CDR3 coding DNA: TGCGCCAGCAGCCAAGAAAGTCGGAGGGGAACCTACGAGCAGTACTTC. Residues: CASSQESRRGTYEQYF.

DNA for the CDR3: TGCGCCAGCAGCCAAGAAGCAGGCTCCTACGAGCAGTACTTC. This sequence encodes CASSQEAGSYEQYF. This chain joins TRBV4-1 and TRBJ2-7; no clear D gene. The V end lost 0 bases, the J end lost 0 bases, and 6 bases lay between the germline ends. The CDR3 contains 14 residues. Germline V lookup: CDR1 MGHRA, CDR2 YSYEKL.

V is TRBV5-1 and J is TRBJ2-2; D remains unclear. The germline V gene has CDR1 SGHRS and CDR2 YFSETQ. This CDR3 region has 14 residues. V lost 1 base and J 5 bases, leaving 9 bases between the germline ends. The CDR3 DNA is TGCGCCAGCAGCTTGATACGGAGTACCGGGGAGCTGTTTTTT. Protein sequence: CASSLIRSTGELFF.

This clone was counted once. This rearrangement joins TRBV7-3 to TRBJ2-3; D might be TRBD1 (5 bases). Germline assignment: CDR1 SGHTA and CDR2 FQGTGA. V was shortened by 2 bases and J by 4 bases, with 10 bases between the two germline ends. This CDR3 is 14 amino acids long. The CDR3 sequence is CASSLSDSPDTQYF. In DNA, the CDR3 is TGTGCCAGCAGCTTATCCGACAGCCCAGATACGCAGTATTTT.

This clone was detected once. The chain combines TRBV4-2 with TRBJ2-7, with 11 nucleotides matching TRBD2. V lost 0 bases and J lost 2; bases outside the gene matches: 0. The CDR3 runs 15 residues. Germline V gene lookup returns CDR1 LGHNA and CDR2 YNFKEQ. The chain's CDR3 is CASSQELAGAYEQYF. The CDR3 DNA sequence: TGTGCCAGCAGCCAAGAACTAGCGGGAGCCTACGAGCAGTACTTC.

V usage is TRBV28 and J usage is TRBJ2-7; a weak D match, TRBD2 (6 bases). CDR3 size: 13 residues. CDR1 and CDR2 (germline): MDHEN, SYDVKM. V shed 4 bases and J shed 4 bases, with 11 bases lying between them. CDR3 in amino acids: CASSSFGGYEQYF. The CDR3 DNA is TGTGCCAGCAGTTCTTTCGGGGGTTACGAGCAGTACTTC.

V and J are TRBV30 and TRBJ2-7; D remains unclear. The V end was cut by 0 bases, the J end by 6 bases, with 9 bases between. Germline CDR1 and CDR2: GTSNPN and SVGIG (reference sequence). There are 12 residues in the CDR3. The chain's CDR3 is CAWSVGNGEQYF. The CDR3 nucleotides are TGTGCCTGGAGTGTTGGTAACGGCGAGCAGTACTTC.

V is TRBV9 and J is TRBJ2-1; D gene unclear. Germline-derived CDR1 and CDR2 are SGDLS and YYNGEE. This CDR3 has 15 amino acids. The ends were cut back, 3 bases at V and 7 bases at J, with 17 bases in the middle. Here the CDR3 reads CASSADLGVSNEQFF. The CDR3 nucleotides are TGTGCCAGCAGCGCCGACCTAGGAGTCTCGAATGAGCAGTTCTTC.

The CDR3 region is CASSFTKGRLAGETQYF. The CDR3 bases are TGTGCCAGCAGCTTTACCAAAGGACGCCTGGCAGGGGAGACCCAGTACTTC. The V call is TRBV7-9, the J call TRBJ2-5, with D perhaps TRBD1 (5 bases). In germline, CDR1 is SEHNR, CDR2 FQNEAQ (reference sequence). With 3 bases removed from V and 5 bases from J, the gap between germline ends came to 22 bases. CDR3 length: 17 amino acids.

The chain uses TRBV2 and TRBJ2-7, with D unresolved. Trimming pared 3 bases from V and 6 bases from J, leaving 6 bases between. Germline assignment: CDR1 SNHLY and CDR2 FYNNEI. The CDR3 covers 11 residues. CDR3 in DNA: TGTGCCAGCAGTGATTCGGGCGAGCAGTACTTC. Translated: CASSDSGEQYF.

Comment on this clone: Within the sample, other DNA sequences also encode this same CDR3. J is TRBJ2-7 and V is TRBV7-6; 10 nucleotides line up with TRBD2. Germline V lookup: CDR1 SGHVS, CDR2 FNYEAQ. The CDR3 consists of 17 residues. Trimming cost V 4 bases and J 4 bases; bases outside gene matches: 13. CDR3 DNA: TGTGCCAGCAGCTCTTTTCCTAGCGGGAGCGGGAAATACGAGCAGTACTTC. Translation gives CASSSFPSGSGKYEQYF. The variable domain in full, completed from reference TRBV7-6 and TRBJ2-7, reads GAGVSQSPRYKVTKRGQDVALRCDPISGHVSLYWYRQALGQGPEFLTYFNYEAQQDKSGLPNDRFSAERPEGSISTLTIQRTEQRDSAMYRCASSSFPSGSGKYEQYFGPGTRLTVT.

J is TRBJ2-7 and V is TRBV19; either TRBD1 or TRBD2 may supply D (5 bases each). Deletions cut 7 bases from V and 5 bases from J, with 30 bases between. The CDR3 sequence is 18 residues long. Germline CDR1 LNHDA, CDR2 SQIVND (reference sequence). The DNA for the CDR3 is TGTGCCAGTACCAAGGGGCGGTATGCAGACTATCAGAGGAACGAGCAGTACTTC. This sequence encodes CASTKGRYADYQRNEQYF.

The chain links TRBV6-1 to TRBJ1-2, with unresolved D. The germline V gene has CDR1 MNHNS and CDR2 SASEGT. V lost 1 base to trimming and J lost 8 bases, with 8 bases between them. This CDR3 has 12 residues. For the CDR3, the DNA is TGTGCCAGCAGTGAAGGCCTGAGGGGCTACACCTTC. Protein product: CASSEGLRGYTF.

This rearrangement joins TRBV19 to TRBJ2-1; 7 nucleotides agree with TRBD1. Germline V gene data show CDR1 as LNHDA and CDR2 as SQIVND (reference sequence). After removal of 4 bases from V and 9 bases from J, the junction contained 12 bases not matched to a gene. There are 15 residues in the CDR3. CDR3 nucleotide sequence: TGTGCCAGTAGTACCCTCGAGACAGGGATTAGTGAGCAGTTCTTC. Its protein product is CASSTLETGISEQFF.

This chain uses TRBV15 with TRBJ2-7; D gene uncertain. The CDR3 runs to 12 residues. CDR1 LNHNV and CDR2 YYDKDF come from the germline V gene (reference sequence). V was trimmed by 1 base and J by 6 bases, leaving 7 bases between them. The CDR3 sequence is CATSRGWREQYF. The CDR3 DNA reads as TGTGCCACCAGCAGAGGGTGGCGCGAGCAGTACTTC.

The genes are TRBV6-1 and TRBJ2-7; TRBD1 might be the D (5 bases). Trimming removed 4 bases at V and 2 bases at J, with 18 bases between. The CDR3 runs to 16 residues. From germline, CDR1 is MNHNS and CDR2 SASEGT. The chain's CDR3 is CASSGPIWTSPYEQYF. CDR3 in DNA: TGTGCCAGCAGTGGTCCCATTTGGACATCCCCCTACGAGCAGTACTTC.

This clone is a singleton in its sample. The chain joins TRBV5-1 to TRBJ2-7; D gene unclear. The V gene's germline CDR1 is SGHRS and CDR2 YFSETQ. Trimming cost V 4 bases and J 0 bases, with 8 bases left between them. This CDR3 comprises 13 residues. The CDR3 DNA reads TGCGCCAGCAGCCTCGACATCTCCTACGAGCAGTACTTC. Protein sequence: CASSLDISYEQYF.

The CDR3 nucleotides read TGTGCCAGCAGCTTTAACACTGAAGCTTTCTTT. Its protein is CASSFNTEAFF. The genes are TRBV5-6 and TRBJ1-1, with unresolved D. The germline V and J ends were trimmed by 2 bases and 2 bases, with 1 base remaining between them. The CDR3 runs 11 residues. Germline-derived CDR1 and CDR2 are SGHDT and YYEEEE.

V and J are TRBV27 and TRBJ2-7, with D maybe TRBD1 (6 bases). CDR1 and CDR2 from the germline V gene are MNHEY and SMNVEV (reference sequence). Deletions cut 0 bases from V and 2 bases from J, with 8 bases between. The CDR3 spans 14 residues. This chain's CDR3 is CASSLSGTTYEQYF. In DNA, the CDR3 is TGTGCCAGCAGTTTATCCGGGACAACCTACGAGCAGTACTTC.

V and J are TRBV5-1 and TRBJ1-1, with a weak D call TRBD1 (5 bases). CDR1 and CDR2 (germline): SGHRS, YFSETQ. CDR3 length: 13 residues. V dropped 3 bases and J dropped 2 bases, with 8 bases sitting between them. As DNA, the CDR3 is TGCGCCAGCAGCTCCAGGGAAAACACTGAAGCTTTCTTT. Translating gives CASSSRENTEAFF.

This clone has only one observation. The rearrangement joins TRBV7-8 to TRBJ2-1; D is possibly TRBD2 (5 bases). Trimming cost V 5 bases and J 9 bases, with 11 bases left between them. There are 12 residues in the CDR3. Germline assignment: CDR1 SGHVS and CDR2 FQNEAQ. The CDR3 nucleotides read TGTGCCAGCAGCGGACGGGGTAGTGAGCAGTTCTTC. Residues: CASSGRGSEQFF.

V gene TRBV19 combines with J gene TRBJ2-7; D remains ambiguous. From germline, CDR1 is LNHDA and CDR2 SQIVND (reference sequence). V was shortened by 5 bases and J by 3 bases, with 11 bases between the two germline ends. The CDR3 covers 13 residues. Written as DNA, the CDR3 is TGTGCCAGTAGTCCCGGAGAAATCTACGAGCAGTACTTC. It yields the protein CASSPGEIYEQYF.

The rearrangement links TRBV4-1 to TRBJ2-2, with D unclear. Germline loops: CDR1 MGHRA, CDR2 YSYEKL. V lost 1 base and J 4 bases, leaving 7 bases between the germline ends. CDR3 length equals 14 residues. DNA of the CDR3: TGCGCCAGCAGCCAAGGTGCGGTCACCGGGGAGCTGTTTTTT. Residues: CASSQGAVTGELFF.

The chain links TRBV6-5 to TRBJ2-7; 9 positions agree with TRBD1. The CDR3 is 14 residues long. V gave up 6 bases and J gave up 1 base; unmatched junction bases: 4. CDR1 is MNHEY, CDR2 SVGAGI, per germline. DNA of the CDR3: TGTGCCAGCAGCTGGGGACAGGGTTCCTACGAGCAGTACTTC. Translated: CASSWGQGSYEQYF.

Turning to this clone: Its ends do not fully match the called genes, so a read error is possible. This chain uses TRBV4-1 with TRBJ1-1, with D unresolved. The CDR3 is 11 amino acids. Germline V gene sequence: CDR1 MGHRA, CDR2 YSYEKL. CDR3 in amino acids: CASSTGSNSIF. CDR3 sequence (DNA): TGCGCCAGCAGCACGGGATCGAACAGCATCTTT.

This clone has just one count. The J gene is TRBJ2-5, the V gene TRBV4-2, with 11 bases that match TRBD1. The J call could be wrong; TRBJ2-7 is a better fit for the DNA end. Germline lookup yields CDR1 LGHNA and CDR2 YNFKEQ. The CDR3 runs 19 residues. CDR3 nucleotides: TGTGCCAGCAGCCTAACTAAAGATCTCGGGACAGGGGGTTCCTACGAGCAGTACTTC. Translation: CASSLTKDLGTGGSYEQYF.

V is TRBV9 and J is TRBJ1-2, with a weak D call TRBD1 (6 bases). Germline values: CDR1 SGDLS, CDR2 YYNGEE. This CDR3 is built from 14 residues. Trimming stripped 0 bases from V and 5 bases from J, with 11 bases between. The CDR3 DNA sequence: TGTGCCAGCAGCGTAGCGGGGGGCGCGTATGGCTACACCTTC. Its translation: CASSVAGGAYGYTF.

The chain employs TRBV27 and TRBJ2-1; 10 positions match TRBD2. The germline CDR1 and CDR2 sequences are MNHEY and SMNVEV (reference sequence). With 6 bases clipped from V and 4 bases from J, the junction kept 6 bases outside the gene matches. This CDR3 has 15 amino acids. The CDR3 loop is CASRRTSGDYNEQFF. The CDR3 bases are TGTGCCAGCAGACGGACTAGCGGAGATTACAATGAGCAGTTCTTC.

The chain has TRBV27 and TRBJ1-1; D perhaps matches TRBD1 (5 bases). Germline V gene sequence: CDR1 MNHEY, CDR2 SMNVEV (reference sequence). Deletions cut 11 bases from V and 4 bases from J, with 29 bases between. CDR3 length: 17 amino acids. As DNA, the CDR3 is TGTGCCCGCAACGCGCTCCATGGAGAAGGGGAGAGCACTGAAGCTTTCTTT. It encodes CARNALHGEGESTEAFF.

The chain recombines TRBV10-3 with TRBJ2-2; 8 bases are a match to TRBD2. Germline V CDR1 and CDR2: ENHRY, SYGVKD. V shed 5 bases, J shed 5 bases, and the junction held 7 bases outside the gene matches. CDR3 length: 15 residues. The CDR3 spells CAISTGTSETGELFF. The CDR3 coding sequence is TGTGCCATCAGTACCGGGACTAGTGAAACCGGGGAGCTGTTTTTT.

Notes on this clone: Other DNA sequences in the same sample also yield this CDR3. This chain uses TRBV4-1 with TRBJ2-5, with D hard to call. This CDR3 has 12 residues. Trimming removed 3 bases at V and 4 bases at J, with 6 bases between. Germline V gene lookup returns CDR1 MGHRA and CDR2 YSYEKL. The CDR3 nucleotides are TGCGCCAGCAGCCAGACGGGAGAGACCCAGTACTTC. Translated, it gives CASSQTGETQYF.

The chain links TRBV27 to TRBJ2-7; 7 positions agree with TRBD2. CDR3 length equals 15 residues. J was trimmed by 2 bases and V by 1 base; bases with no gene match: 5. Germline V lookup: CDR1 MNHEY, CDR2 SMNVEV (reference sequence). This chain's CDR3 is CASSLFRAGAYEQYF. Written as DNA, the CDR3 is TGTGCCAGCAGTTTATTCAGGGCGGGGGCCTACGAGCAGTACTTC.